These 23 T cell receptor beta chains came from one sample sequenced in a study of cytotoxic CD8 clonotypes in ibrutinib-treated CLL. TCRdb's table, derived via immunoSEQ multiplex PCR, lists solely in-frame clones and lacks some. The sample consists of around 200,000 clones, roughly three quarters of them appearing once. This specimen consisted of PBMCs, obtained after 12 months of ibrutinib treatment. Receptor source: a human donor with chronic lymphocytic leukemia.

The chain uses TRBV6-1 and TRBJ1-5, with D uncertain. V shed 0 bases and J shed 7 bases, with 10 bases lying between them. Germline V gives CDR1 MNHNS, CDR2 SASEGT. There are 14 residues in the CDR3. CDR3 region: CASSEAQMGQPQHF. CDR3 DNA: TGTGCCAGCAGTGAAGCCCAAATGGGGCAGCCCCAGCATTTT.

Comment on this clone: This sample also contains other DNA sequences that code for the same CDR3. The J gene is TRBJ2-5, the V gene TRBV19, with D perhaps matching TRBD1 (5 bases). CDR1 LNHDA and CDR2 SQIVND come from the germline V gene (reference sequence). The germline V and J ends were trimmed by 1 base and 3 bases, with 9 bases remaining between them. The CDR3 contains 14 residues. CDR3 sequence: CASSIGDSEETQYF. CDR3 nucleotide sequence: TGTGCCAGTAGTATAGGTGACAGTGAAGAGACCCAGTACTTC.

The chain couples TRBV29-1 to TRBJ2-5; D ambiguous. From germline, CDR1 is SQVTM and CDR2 ANQGSEA. CDR3 length: 11 residues. Trimming pared 4 bases from V and 3 bases from J, leaving 6 bases between. The DNA for the CDR3 is TGCAGCGTTGCTGGGGAAGAGACCCAGTACTTC. Translating it yields CSVAGEETQYF.

This chain links TRBV9 with TRBJ1-2; perhaps TRBD1 as D (5 bases). V dropped 1 base and J dropped 5 bases, with 15 bases sitting between them. Germline V gene lookup returns CDR1 SGDLS and CDR2 YYNGEE. This CDR3 has 15 residues. The CDR3 nucleotides read TGTGCCAGCAGCGTAAGTGGAGGGGCGATTTATGGCTACACCTTC. Its translation: CASSVSGGAIYGYTF. The full variable domain, completed using reference TRBV9 and TRBJ1-2, is DSGVTQTPKHLITATGQRVTLRCSPRSGDLSVYWYQQSLDQGLQFLIQYYNGEERAKGNILERFSAQQFPDLHSELNLSSLELGDSALYFCASSVSGGAIYGYTFGSGTRLTVV.

The gene calls are TRBV9 and TRBJ2-5, with D possibly matching TRBD1 (5 bases). The CDR3 totals 16 residues. Germline-derived CDR1 and CDR2 are SGDLS and YYNGEE. V gave up 4 bases and J gave up 4 bases, with 20 bases separating them. CDR3 region: CASSSRPIGHTETQYF. The CDR3 coding sequence is TGTGCCAGCAGCTCCCGACCGATCGGACATACAGAGACCCAGTACTTC. The variable domain in full, with the rest retrieved from reference TRBV9 and TRBJ2-5, is DSGVTQTPKHLITATGQRVTLRCSPRSGDLSVYWYQQSLDQGLQFLIQYYNGEERAKGNILERFSAQQFPDLHSELNLSSLELGDSALYFCASSSRPIGHTETQYFGPGTRLLVL.

The V and J genes are TRBV7-3 and TRBJ1-1; TRBD1 agrees at 8 bases. There are 19 residues in the CDR3. The ends lost 1 base at V and 2 bases at J; junction bases unmatched: 15. Germline-derived CDR1 and CDR2 are SGHTA and FQGTGA. For the CDR3, the DNA is TGTGCCAGCAGCTTAAATAGAGTTCGCGGGACAGGAAAAAACACTGAAGCTTTCTTT. Translating it yields CASSLNRVRGTGKNTEAFF.

The genes are TRBV5-6 and TRBJ1-5; the D is unclear. Trimming took off 4 bases at V and 1 base at J, with 15 bases between the two ends. Looked up from germline, CDR1 is SGHDT and CDR2 is YYEEEE. This CDR3 region has 16 residues. In DNA, the CDR3 is TGTGCCAGCAGCCAGAGACCCCTCGGGAGCAATCAGCCCCAGCATTTT. It encodes CASSQRPLGSNQPQHF.

The chain recombines TRBV7-8 with TRBJ2-7; TRBD1 is a possible D gene (7 bases). The CDR3 spans 15 residues. CDR1 SGHVS and CDR2 FQNEAQ come from the germline V gene. Between the trimmed V and J ends, which lost 5 bases and 11 bases, there was a span of 25 bases. The CDR3 reads CASSPAGQIEHGEYF. The CDR3 DNA sequence: TGTGCCAGCAGCCCCGCGGGACAGATCGAACATGGAGAGTACTTC. Full variable domain (remainder filled in from reference TRBV7-8 and TRBJ2-7): GAGVSQSPRYKVAKRGQDVALRCDPISGHVSLFWYQQALGQGPEFLTYFQNEAQLDKSGLPSDRFFAERPEGSVSTLKIQRTQQEDSAVYLCASSPAGQIEHGEYFGPGTRLTVT.

The chain recombines TRBV5-5 with TRBJ2-7; 10 bases are a match to TRBD1. V lost 5 bases, J lost 4 bases, and 12 bases stayed unmatched. This CDR3 is built from 16 residues. Germline CDR1 is SGHKS and CDR2 is YYEKEE (reference sequence). In DNA, the CDR3 is TGTGCCAGCAGTTTGACGACCGGGACAGGGGCTTACGAGCAGTACTTC. It yields the protein CASSLTTGTGAYEQYF.

The chain carries TRBV2 and TRBJ1-1; D may be TRBD1 (6 bases). The V gene's germline CDR1 is SNHLY and CDR2 FYNNEI. The CDR3 contains 15 residues. Trimming pared 5 bases from V and 1 base from J, leaving 14 bases between. Written as DNA, the CDR3 is TGTGCCAGCAGTACTACAGGGATTGGGAACACTGAAGCTTTCTTT. Translation gives CASSTTGIGNTEAFF.

This rearrangement joins TRBV6-5 to TRBJ2-2; 8 bases align to TRBD2. V dropped 4 bases and J dropped 6; count of bases not matched to a gene: 4. This CDR3 spans 14 amino acids. In germline, CDR1 is MNHEY, CDR2 SVGAGI. This chain's CDR3 is CASSLDGRAGELFF. For the CDR3, the DNA is TGTGCCAGCAGTTTAGACGGGAGGGCCGGGGAGCTGTTTTTT.

CDR3 in amino acids: CASSLAGQGYNEQFF. The CDR3 bases are TGTGCCAGCAGCTTAGCGGGACAGGGCTACAATGAGCAGTTCTTC. V usage is TRBV7-2 and J usage is TRBJ2-1, with 9 positions matching TRBD1. This CDR3 contains 15 residues. Per the germline V gene, CDR1 is SGHTA and CDR2 is FQGNSA. With V trimmed by 0 bases and J by 3 bases, 0 bases remained unmatched.

The chain has TRBV30 and TRBJ2-2; D not resolved. The CDR3 spans 14 residues. With 0 bases removed from V and 3 bases from J, the gap between germline ends came to 8 bases. CDR1 is GTSNPN and CDR2 is SVGIG in the germline V gene (reference sequence). The CDR3 protein is CAWSVGPHTGELFF. The CDR3 nucleotides read TGTGCCTGGAGTGTGGGCCCTCACACCGGGGAGCTGTTTTTT.

The J gene is TRBJ2-2, the V gene TRBV23-1, with D perhaps TRBD1 (5 bases). TRBV23-1 is assigned to the ORF class and has an uncertain function. The V end was cut by 10 bases, the J end by 1 base, with 13 bases between. The CDR3 runs 14 residues. The CDR3 DNA sequence: TGCGCCACCCTAACAGGCGGGAACACCGGGGAGCTGTTTTTT. It specifies CATLTGGNTGELFF.

In this sample, this clone turned up once. This chain uses TRBV5-4 with TRBJ1-4; D remains unclear. Trimming left V 4 bases short and J 6 bases short, with 10 bases between. This CDR3 comprises 13 residues. Germline-derived CDR1 and CDR2 are SGHNT and YYREEE (reference sequence). This CDR3 is CASSPPGHEKLFF. In nucleotides, the CDR3 is TGTGCCAGCAGCCCCCCCGGGCATGAAAAACTGTTTTTT.

In this sample, this clone turned up a few times. The genes are TRBV29-1 and TRBJ2-2; tentatively, D is TRBD2 (6 bases). The V gene lost 5 bases and the J gene lost 2 bases, with 12 bases spanning the gap. Germline V gene lookup returns CDR1 SQVTM and CDR2 ANQGSEA. This CDR3 comprises 14 residues. The CDR3 DNA follows: TGCAGCGTTCCACGGGGGAGAAACACCGGGGAGCTGTTTTTT. Its translation: CSVPRGRNTGELFF.

This clone occurred a few times. The V call is TRBV6-4, the J call TRBJ2-3; 10 nucleotides agree with TRBD2. CDR1 and CDR2 (germline): MRHNA, SNTAGT. The CDR3 runs 15 residues. V shed 5 bases and J 2 bases; nucleotides not matched to a gene: 4. The CDR3 DNA reads as TGTGCCAGCAGTCCCGGGACTAGCGACACAGATACGCAGTATTTT. Translating it yields CASSPGTSDTDTQYF.

In this sample, this clone turned up a few times. V and J are TRBV6-5 and TRBJ1-1; possibly TRBD1 for D (5 bases). The germline gives CDR1 MNHEY, CDR2 SVGAGI. This CDR3 contains 15 residues. Trimming cost V 0 bases and J 4 bases, with 12 bases left between them. The CDR3 region has the DNA TGTGCCAGCAGTTACTCGGCAGGGTGGGCCACTGAAGCTTTCTTT. This sequence encodes CASSYSAGWATEAFF.

The chain links TRBV6-5 to TRBJ1-2; D possibly corresponds to TRBD1 (6 bases). This CDR3 has 15 residues. Germline-derived CDR1 and CDR2 are MNHEY and SVGAGI. Trimming cost V 1 base and J 2 bases, with 11 bases left between them. The DNA for the CDR3 is TGTGCCAGCAGTTACTGGGGGGCAAACAACTATGGCTACACCTTC. Amino acid sequence: CASSYWGANNYGYTF.

The gene calls are TRBV2 and TRBJ2-7; D could derive from TRBD1 or TRBD2 (6 bases each). Trimming took 6 bases from V and 2 from J, leaving 8 bases between them. Germline V gene sequence: CDR1 SNHLY, CDR2 FYNNEI. The CDR3 covers 12 residues. DNA of the CDR3: TGTGCCAGCAGCGGGGGCCCCTACGAGCAGTACTTC. This sequence encodes CASSGGPYEQYF.

The CDR3 DNA reads as TGTGCCAGCAATGGCTACACCTTC. Amino acids: CASNGYTF. The chain links TRBV7-9 to TRBJ1-2; D is undetermined. Trimming removed 7 bases at V and 6 bases at J, with 0 bases between. The CDR3 sequence is 8 residues long. Germline V gene lookup returns CDR1 SEHNR and CDR2 FQNEAQ (reference sequence). Complete variable domain (other parts from reference TRBV7-9 and TRBJ1-2): DTGVSQNPRHKITKRGQNVTFRCDPISEHNRLYWYRQTLGQGPEFLTYFQNEAQLEKSRLLSDRFSAERPKGSFSTLEIQRTEQGDSAMYLCASNGYTFGSGTRLTVV.

This sequence joins TRBV18 and TRBJ1-4; maybe TRBD1 (5 bases). CDR3 size: 13 residues. CDR1 KGHSH and CDR2 LQKENI come from the germline V gene. V lost 6 bases, J lost 7 bases, and 12 bases lay in between. Here the CDR3 DNA reads TGTGCCAGCTCGGGGCAGGGTGGTGAAAAACTGTTTTTT. As protein: CASSGQGGEKLFF. Variable domain in full (rest from reference TRBV18 and TRBJ1-4): NAGVMQNPRHLVRRRGQEARLRCSPMKGHSHVYWYRQLPEEGLKFMVYLQKENIIDESGMPKERFSAEFPKEGPSILRIQQVVRGDSAAYFCASSGQGGEKLFFGSGTQLSVL.

This chain joins TRBV28 and TRBJ1-1, with 9 nucleotides matching TRBD1. Germline loops: CDR1 MDHEN, CDR2 SYDVKM. There are 15 residues in the CDR3. V dropped 0 bases and J dropped 1; count of bases not matched to a gene: 0. CDR3 amino acids: CASSLWGQGNTEAFF. The CDR3 DNA is TGTGCCAGCAGTTTATGGGGACAGGGGAACACTGAAGCTTTCTTT.